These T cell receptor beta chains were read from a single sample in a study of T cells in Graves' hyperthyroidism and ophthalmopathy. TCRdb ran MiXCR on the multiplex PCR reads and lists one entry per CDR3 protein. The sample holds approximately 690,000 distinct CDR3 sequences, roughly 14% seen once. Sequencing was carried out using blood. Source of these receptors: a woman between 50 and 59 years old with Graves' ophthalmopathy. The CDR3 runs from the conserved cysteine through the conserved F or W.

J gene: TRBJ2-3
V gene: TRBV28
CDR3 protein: CASSFPTRRLAEITDTQYF

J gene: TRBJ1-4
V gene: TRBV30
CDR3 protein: CAWNRGLAEKLFF

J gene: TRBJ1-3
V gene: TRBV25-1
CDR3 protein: CASSVRAGGAGNTIYF

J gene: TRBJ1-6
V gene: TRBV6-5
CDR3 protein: CAGSYNGGGPGSPLHF

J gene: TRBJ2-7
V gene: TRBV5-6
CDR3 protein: CASSLEDYEQYF

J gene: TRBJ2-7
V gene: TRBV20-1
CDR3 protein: CSARDRGSGRPYEQYF

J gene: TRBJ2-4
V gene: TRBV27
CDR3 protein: CASSFTGAAKNIQYF

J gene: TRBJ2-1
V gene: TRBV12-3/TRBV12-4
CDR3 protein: CASSSTGTSGRNEQFF

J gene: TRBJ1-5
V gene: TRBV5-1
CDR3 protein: CASSPGTGSNQPQHF

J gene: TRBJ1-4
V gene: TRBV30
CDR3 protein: CAWNAVPNEKLFF

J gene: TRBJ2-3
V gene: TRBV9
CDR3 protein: CASSDEGVGEQYF

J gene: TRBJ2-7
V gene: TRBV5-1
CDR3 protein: CASSLDRGTYEQYF

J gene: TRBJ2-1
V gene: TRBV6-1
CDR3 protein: CASSRSGRAVGDNEQFF

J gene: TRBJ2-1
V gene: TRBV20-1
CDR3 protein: CSARKGAGEQFF

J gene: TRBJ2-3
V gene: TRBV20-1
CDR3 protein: CSARDPLTSGATDTQYF

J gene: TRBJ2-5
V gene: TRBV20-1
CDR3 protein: CSPLKGETQYF

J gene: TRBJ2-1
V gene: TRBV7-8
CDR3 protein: CASSWDNEQFF

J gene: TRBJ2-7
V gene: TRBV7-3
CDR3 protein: CASSLTGTDSYEQYF

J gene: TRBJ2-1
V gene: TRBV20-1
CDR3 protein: CSARGEQREQFF

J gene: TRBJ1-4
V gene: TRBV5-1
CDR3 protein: CASSRSTGNEKLFF

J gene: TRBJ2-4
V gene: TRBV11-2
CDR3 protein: CASSPDGSKNIQYF

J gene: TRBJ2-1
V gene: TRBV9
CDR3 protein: CASSTGTRPYNEQFF

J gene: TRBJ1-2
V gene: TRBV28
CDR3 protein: CASSLRRGRYGYTF

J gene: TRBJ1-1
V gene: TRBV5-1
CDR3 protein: CASTSQGAEYTEAFF

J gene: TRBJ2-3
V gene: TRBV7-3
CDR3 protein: CASSPDSGRRSTDTQYF

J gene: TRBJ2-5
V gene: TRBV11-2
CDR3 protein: CASSLAQRDRSMYF

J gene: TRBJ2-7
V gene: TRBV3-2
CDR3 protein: CASSQDAGLAGGKYEQYF

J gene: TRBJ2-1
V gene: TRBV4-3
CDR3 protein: CASSQDGLAIYNEQFF

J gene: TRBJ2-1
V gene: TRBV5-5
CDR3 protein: CASSRALGSNSYNEQFF

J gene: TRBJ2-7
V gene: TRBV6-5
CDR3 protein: CASSHQRGSGEQYF

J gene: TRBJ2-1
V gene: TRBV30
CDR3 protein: CAWGGDSYNEQFF

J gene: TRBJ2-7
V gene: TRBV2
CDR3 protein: CASSFQRGGLEQYF

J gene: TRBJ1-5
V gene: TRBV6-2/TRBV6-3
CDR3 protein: CASSYQGSSNQPQHF

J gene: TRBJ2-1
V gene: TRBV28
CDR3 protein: CASSSSGRDNEQFF

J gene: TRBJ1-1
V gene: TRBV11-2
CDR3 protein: CASSPRVWDTEAFF

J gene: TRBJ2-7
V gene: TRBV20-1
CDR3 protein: CSARGNSGPYEQYF

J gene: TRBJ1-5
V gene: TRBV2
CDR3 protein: CASSEALGTASNQPQHF

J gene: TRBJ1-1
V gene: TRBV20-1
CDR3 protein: CSARDMVNTEAFF

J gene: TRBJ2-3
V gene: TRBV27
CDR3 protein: CASSLRDSKQYF

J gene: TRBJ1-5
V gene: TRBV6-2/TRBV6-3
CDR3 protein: CASSRTGRVQPQHF